The 21 T cell receptor beta chains below all came from one sample that was sequenced in a study of T-cell memory formation after mild COVID-19. Using its own MiXCR run on the 5' RACE reads, TCRdb lists one record per CDR3 protein. The sample includes more than 200,000 distinct CDR3 sequences, roughly 15% of them seen just once. Sequencing was carried out using PBMCs or a T cell subset sorted from them (not recorded which). The receptors here all came from a young man who had mild COVID-19 (a few samples of this study predate the infection). Cell type and time point are not known.

The chain carries TRBV11-1 and TRBJ2-4; D possibly corresponds to TRBD1 (6 bases). From germline, CDR1 is SGHAT and CDR2 FQDESV (reference sequence). CDR3 length: 15 amino acids. The V and J ends lost 5 bases and 0 bases respectively, with 11 bases between them. CDR3 coding DNA: TGTGCCAGCAGCCCCCGGACAGTAGCCAAAAACATTCAGTACTTC. Translating it yields CASSPRTVAKNIQYF.

The chain carries TRBV5-1 and TRBJ1-1, with D possibly TRBD1 on 5 matching bases. Germline values: CDR1 SGHRS, CDR2 YFSETQ. The CDR3 runs to 15 residues. The V gene lost 1 base and the J gene lost 0 bases, with 10 bases spanning the gap. CDR3 residues: CASSLYLRVNTEAFF. CDR3 in DNA: TGCGCCAGCAGCTTGTACCTCAGGGTGAACACTGAAGCTTTCTTT.

The table lists this clonotype with many counts. The gene calls are TRBV7-3 and TRBJ2-3; 13 bases align to TRBD2. The germline gives CDR1 SGHTA, CDR2 FQGTGA. The CDR3 spans 17 residues. V trimming: 5 bases; J trimming: 3 bases; junction bases outside the gene matches: 8. The CDR3 DNA reads as TGTGCCAGCAGCACAGGGACTAGCGGGGCGCCTACAGATACGCAGTATTTT. Its translation: CASSTGTSGAPTDTQYF.

This clonotype showed up just a few times. The J gene is TRBJ2-3, the V gene TRBV7-3; no firm D call. CDR1 is SGHTA, CDR2 FQGTGA, per germline. Trimming took 4 bases from V and 6 from J, leaving 11 bases between them. This CDR3 is 13 amino acids long. The CDR3 sequence is CASSYVDWDTQYF. The DNA for the CDR3 is TGTGCCAGCAGCTACGTTGACTGGGATACGCAGTATTTT.

The genes are TRBV7-2 and TRBJ1-5, with no clear D. V lost 1 base and J 0 bases, leaving 7 bases between the germline ends. The V gene's germline CDR1 is SGHTA and CDR2 FQGNSA. This CDR3 has 15 residues. The CDR3 region is CASSLVSYSNQPQHF. The CDR3 DNA sequence: TGTGCCAGCAGCTTAGTCAGTTATAGCAATCAGCCCCAGCATTTT. Complete variable domain (other parts from reference TRBV7-2 and TRBJ1-5): GAGVSQSPSNKVTEKGKDVELRCDPISGHTALYWYRQSLGQGLEFLIYFQGNSAPDKSGLPSDRFSAERTGGSVSTLTIQRTQQEDSAVYLCASSLVSYSNQPQHFGDGTRLSIL.

This clonotype has ten or more counts. The chain recombines TRBV7-6 with TRBJ1-1; 7 positions match TRBD1. Germline values: CDR1 SGHVS, CDR2 FNYEAQ. CDR3 length: 14 amino acids. Unmatched junction bases numbered 8, after V lost 5 bases and J lost 5 bases. CDR3 residues: CASSPLTGQTEAFF. The DNA for the CDR3 is TGTGCCAGCAGCCCGCTGACAGGGCAAACTGAAGCTTTCTTT.

This clonotype was seen a few times. V usage is TRBV5-1 and J usage is TRBJ2-1; 8 nucleotides match TRBD1. The CDR3 spans 17 residues. Germline trimming cut 4 bases from V and 8 bases from J; bases unmatched to any gene: 17. Germline lookup yields CDR1 SGHRS and CDR2 YFSETQ. DNA for the CDR3: TGCGCCAGCAGCCCAACCACCGTCAGACAGGGGTCCCATGAGCAGTTCTTC. Residues: CASSPTTVRQGSHEQFF.

The J gene is TRBJ2-5, the V gene TRBV5-1, with D possibly being TRBD1 (5 bases). The germline gives CDR1 SGHRS, CDR2 YFSETQ. Trimming shortened V by 7 bases and J by 1 base, and 17 bases separated the two germline ends. This CDR3 contains 15 residues. CDR3 region: CASQAGLGVQETQYF. The CDR3 DNA is TGCGCCAGCCAGGCAGGGCTCGGAGTCCAAGAGACCCAGTACTTC. Supplemented by reference TRBV5-1 and TRBJ2-5, the full variable domain reads KAGVTQTPRYLIKTRGQQVTLSCSPISGHRSVSWYQQTPGQGLQFLFEYFSETQRNKGNFPGRFSGRQFSNSRSEMNVSTLELGDSALYLCASQAGLGVQETQYFGPGTRLLVL.

V is TRBV4-1 and J is TRBJ2-5, with TRBD2 matching 11 bases. V gave up 4 bases and J gave up 6 bases; unmatched junction bases: 7. The CDR3 has 15 amino acids. The germline V gene encodes CDR1 MGHRA and CDR2 YSYEKL. The CDR3 loop is CASSLGLAGGQTQYF. Written as DNA, the CDR3 is TGCGCCAGCAGCCTCGGGCTAGCGGGGGGACAGACCCAGTACTTC.

This clonotype was seen only a few times. The chain uses TRBV7-2 and TRBJ1-5; D gene unclear. The CDR3 length is 12 residues. Trimming removed 1 base at V and 13 bases at J, with 11 bases between. The germline V gene has CDR1 SGHTA and CDR2 FQGNSA. The DNA of the CDR3 is TGTGCCAGCAGCTTAGTAGGGCAATCTCAGCATTTT. Protein product: CASSLVGQSQHF.

The chain couples TRBV5-1 to TRBJ2-3; TRBD2 agrees at 10 bases. J lost 4 bases, V lost 2 bases, and 4 bases had no gene match. From germline, CDR1 is SGHRS and CDR2 YFSETQ. CDR3 length: 15 residues. CDR3 in amino acids: CASSFSGLAPDTQYF. The CDR3 nucleotides are TGCGCCAGCAGCTTCTCGGGACTAGCGCCAGATACGCAGTATTTT.

Only a few counts were recorded for this clonotype. The chain joins TRBV9 to TRBJ2-5; TRBD1 aligns across 8 bases. Germline CDR1 SGDLS, CDR2 YYNGEE. There are 14 residues in the CDR3. V lost 4 bases to trimming and J lost 4 bases; unmatched junction nucleotides: 6. The CDR3 coding sequence is TGTGCCAGCAGCAAGACAGGGGCGGGAGAGACCCAGTACTTC. It specifies CASSKTGAGETQYF.

This clonotype was seen a few times. The V call is TRBV4-3, the J call TRBJ2-3; 9 bases fit TRBD1. The V gene's germline CDR1 is LGHNA and CDR2 YSLEER. The CDR3 has 16 amino acids. Trimming cost V 0 bases and J 5 bases; bases outside gene matches: 6. The CDR3 DNA is TGCGCCAGCAGCCAAGAGGGACAGGGTGGGGGAGATACGCAGTATTTT. Translated: CASSQEGQGGGDTQYF.

V is TRBV4-3 and J is TRBJ1-5, with D tentatively TRBD1 (5 bases). The germline gives CDR1 LGHNA, CDR2 YSLEER. CDR3 length: 15 amino acids. V lost 4 bases to trimming and J lost 0 bases, with 10 bases between them. CDR3 sequence (DNA): TGCGCCAGCAGCCTTGGGGGAGATAGCAATCAGCCCCAGCATTTT. It encodes CASSLGGDSNQPQHF.

The chain combines TRBV28 with TRBJ2-3, with no clear D. The V and J ends lost 2 bases and 7 bases respectively, with 19 bases between them. The CDR3 extends over 16 amino acids. Germline CDR1 is MDHEN and CDR2 is SYDVKM. The CDR3 loop is CASSLGPLRVVNTQYF. For the CDR3, the DNA is TGTGCCAGCAGTTTAGGGCCCCTAAGGGTAGTAAATACGCAGTATTTT.

In this sample, this clonotype turned up many times. This sequence joins TRBV6-5 and TRBJ1-1; D is unclear. Trimming removed 6 bases from V and 1 base from J, with 18 bases in between. CDR3 length: 16 amino acids. Germline V gene lookup returns CDR1 MNHEY and CDR2 SVGAGI. This chain's CDR3 is CASSHGKVRKNTEAFF. The CDR3 region has the DNA TGTGCCAGCAGCCATGGGAAGGTTCGAAAGAACACTGAAGCTTTCTTT.

This sequence joins TRBV5-1 and TRBJ1-2; D remains ambiguous. The germline V gene has CDR1 SGHRS and CDR2 YFSETQ. The V end was cut by 1 base, the J end by 1 base, with 11 bases between. There are 15 residues in the CDR3. CDR3 DNA: TGCGCCAGCAGCTTGAACATTCACAGTAACTATGGCTACACCTTC. Translation: CASSLNIHSNYGYTF.

This clonotype showed up just a few times. This rearrangement joins TRBV3-1 to TRBJ2-5, with D perhaps TRBD1 or TRBD2 (7 bases each). This CDR3 has 15 residues. Trimming removed 4 bases from V and 5 bases from J, with 17 bases in between. Germline values: CDR1 LGHDT, CDR2 YNNKEL (reference sequence). The CDR3 coding sequence is TGTGCCAGCAGCCCCGAGGGGAGGGGGCGCGAGACCCAGTACTTC. Translated, it gives CASSPEGRGRETQYF.

This chain connects TRBV12-3 or TRBV12-4 to TRBJ1-4; D perhaps matches TRBD1 (5 bases). This CDR3 has 14 residues. V was shortened by 3 bases and J by 6 bases, with 11 bases between the two germline ends. CDR3 bases: TGTGCCAGCAGTTTTCGGCAGGGCTATGAAAAACTGTTTTTT. Translation gives CASSFRQGYEKLFF.

This clonotype came up a few times. This sequence joins TRBV4-3 and TRBJ2-7; 7 nucleotides agree with TRBD1. V lost 4 bases and J lost 1; bases outside the gene matches: 7. In germline, CDR1 is LGHNA, CDR2 YSLEER. The CDR3 runs to 15 residues. The CDR3 spells CASSPGAGGSYEQYF. The DNA for the CDR3 is TGCGCCAGCAGCCCTGGGGCAGGGGGATCCTACGAGCAGTACTTC.

The chain joins TRBV5-1 to TRBJ1-1, with D unclear. Looked up from germline, CDR1 is SGHRS and CDR2 is YFSETQ. V gave up 0 bases and J gave up 1 base, with 10 bases separating them. This CDR3 has 15 residues. DNA of the CDR3: TGCGCCAGCAGCTTGGGATCCCGGAGGAACACTGAAGCTTTCTTT. It codes for CASSLGSRRNTEAFF.